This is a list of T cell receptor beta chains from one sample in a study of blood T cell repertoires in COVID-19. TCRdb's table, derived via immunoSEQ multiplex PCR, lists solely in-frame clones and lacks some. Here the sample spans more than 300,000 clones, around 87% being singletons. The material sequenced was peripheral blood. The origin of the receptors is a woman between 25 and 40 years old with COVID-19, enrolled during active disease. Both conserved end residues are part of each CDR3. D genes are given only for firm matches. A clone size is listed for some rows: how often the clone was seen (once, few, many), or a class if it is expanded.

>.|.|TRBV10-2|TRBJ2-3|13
CASSVQGPDTQYF
TGCGCCAGCAGTGTGCAGGGGCCAGATACGCAGTATTTT
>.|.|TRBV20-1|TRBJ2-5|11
CSARVRETQYF
TGCAGTGCGAGAGTGAGGGAGACCCAGTACTTC
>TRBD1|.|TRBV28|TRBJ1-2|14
CASSSYRGGYGYTF
TGTGCCAGCAGTTCCTACAGGGGGGGCTATGGCTACACCTTC
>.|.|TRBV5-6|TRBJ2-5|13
CASSPGVQETQYF
TGTGCCAGCAGCCCAGGGGTGCAAGAGACCCAGTACTTC
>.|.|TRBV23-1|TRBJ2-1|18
CASSQFQWGGGPYNEQFF
TGCGCCAGCAGTCAATTCCAGTGGGGCGGCGGACCCTACAATGAGCAGTTCTTC
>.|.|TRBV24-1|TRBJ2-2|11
CATSSGGELFF
TGTGCCACCAGTTCGGGCGGGGAGCTGTTTTTT
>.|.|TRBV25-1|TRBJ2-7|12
CASSYGSTEQYF
TGTGCCAGCAGTTACGGGAGCACCGAGCAGTACTTC
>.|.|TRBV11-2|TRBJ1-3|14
CASSLERSGNTIYF
TGTGCCAGCAGCTTAGAACGGAGCGGAAACACCATATATTTT
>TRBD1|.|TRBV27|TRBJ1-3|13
CASSFAQGNTIYF
TGTGCCAGCAGTTTTGCACAGGGGAACACCATATATTTT
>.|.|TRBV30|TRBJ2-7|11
CAWSTPYEQYF
TGTGCCTGGAGTACACCCTACGAGCAGTACTTC
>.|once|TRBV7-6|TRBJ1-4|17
CASSLLGGDATNEKLFF
TGTGCCAGCAGCCTACTAGGGGGGGATGCAACTAATGAAAAACTGTTTTTT
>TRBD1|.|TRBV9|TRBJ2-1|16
CASSVDVRGSWDEQFF
TGTGCCAGCAGCGTAGACGTCAGGGGGAGCTGGGATGAGCAGTTCTTC
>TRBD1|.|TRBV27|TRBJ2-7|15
CASRNPGQGGHEQYF
TGTGCCAGCCGAAACCCGGGACAGGGGGGACACGAGCAGTACTTC
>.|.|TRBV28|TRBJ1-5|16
CASSLTQEYSNQPQHF
TGTGCCAGCAGTTTAACGCAGGAATATAGCAATCAGCCCCAGCATTTT
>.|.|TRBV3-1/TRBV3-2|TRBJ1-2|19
CASSSRRRHPPPYKYGYTF
TGTGCCAGCAGCTCTCGGCGTCGACATCCACCCCCTTATAAGTATGGCTACACCTTC
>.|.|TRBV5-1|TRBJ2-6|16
CASSLFGTRGANVLTF
TGCGCCAGCAGCCTCTTTGGGACACGTGGGGCCAACGTCCTGACTTTC
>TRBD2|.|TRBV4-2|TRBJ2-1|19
CASSHGMGLAGSRSSEQFF
TGTGCCAGCAGCCATGGAATGGGACTAGCGGGGTCCCGATCCAGTGAGCAGTTCTTC
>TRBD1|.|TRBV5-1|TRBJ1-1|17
CASSSGRGNIFTTEAFF
TGCGCCAGCAGCTCCGGCAGGGGGAACATTTTTACCACTGAAGCTTTCTTT
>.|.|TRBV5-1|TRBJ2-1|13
CASSLFSHNEQFF
TGCGCCAGCAGCTTGTTTAGCCACAATGAGCAGTTCTTC
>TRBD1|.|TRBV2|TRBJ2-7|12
CASRDRVHEQYF
TGTGCCAGCAGAGACAGGGTCCACGAGCAGTACTTC
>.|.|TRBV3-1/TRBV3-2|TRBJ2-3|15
CASSHIGSGTDTQYF
TGTGCCAGCAGCCATATCGGTAGCGGTACAGATACGCAGTATTTT
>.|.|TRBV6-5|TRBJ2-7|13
CASSRAKFYEQYF
TGTGCCAGCAGCAGGGCCAAATTCTACGAGCAGTACTTC
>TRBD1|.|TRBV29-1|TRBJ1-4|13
CSVETGGGEKLFF
TGCAGCGTTGAAACAGGGGGAGGTGAAAAACTGTTTTTT
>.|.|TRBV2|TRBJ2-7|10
CASSLAARYF
TGTGCCAGCAGTTTGGCGGCTCGGTACTTC
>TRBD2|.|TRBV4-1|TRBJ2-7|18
CASSQGVVSGSWGLEQYF
TGCGCCAGCAGCCAAGGAGTTGTTAGCGGGAGTTGGGGGCTCGAGCAGTACTTC
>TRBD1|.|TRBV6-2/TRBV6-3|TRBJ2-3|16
CASSSPGTGLTDTQYF
TGTGCCAGCAGTTCGCCCGGGACAGGGTTAACAGATACGCAGTATTTT
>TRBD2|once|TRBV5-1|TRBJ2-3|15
CASSMTSGSADTQYF
TGCGCCAGCAGCATGACTAGCGGGAGCGCAGATACGCAGTATTTT
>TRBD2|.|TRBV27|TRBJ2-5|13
CASRGGNQETQYF
TGTGCCAGCAGGGGAGGGAACCAAGAGACCCAGTACTTC
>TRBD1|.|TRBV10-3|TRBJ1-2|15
CAISGPGQGTDGYTF
TGTGCCATCAGTGGCCCGGGACAGGGAACCGATGGCTACACCTTC
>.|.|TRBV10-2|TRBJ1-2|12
CASSDSLYGYTF
TGCGCCAGCAGTGATTCCCTCTATGGCTACACCTTC
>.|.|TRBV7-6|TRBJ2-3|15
CASSFGAGSTDTQYF
TGTGCCAGCAGCTTTGGGGCAGGGAGCACAGATACGCAGTATTTT
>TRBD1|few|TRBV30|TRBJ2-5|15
CAWSAMGQRQETQYF
TGTGCCTGGAGTGCTATGGGACAGCGGCAAGAGACCCAGTACTTC
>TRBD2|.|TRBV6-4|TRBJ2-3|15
CASSPTSGSADTQYF
TGTGCCAGCAGTCCGACTAGCGGGAGTGCAGATACGCAGTATTTT
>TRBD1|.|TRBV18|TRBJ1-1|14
CASSLTGPNTEAFF
TGTGCCAGCTCGCTGACAGGGCCGAACACTGAAGCTTTCTTT
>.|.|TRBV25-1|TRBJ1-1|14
CASSEQGLASEAFF
TGTGCCAGCAGTGAACAGGGTCTCGCGAGTGAAGCTTTCTTT
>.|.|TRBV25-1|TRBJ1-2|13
CASSEAGNYGYTF
TGTGCCAGCAGTGAGGCAGGGAACTATGGCTACACCTTC
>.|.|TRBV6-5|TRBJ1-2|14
CASSYSGARYGYTF
TGTGCCAGCAGTTACTCAGGGGCCCGCTATGGCTACACCTTC
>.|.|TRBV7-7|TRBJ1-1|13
CASSLTENTEAFF
TGTGCTAGCAGTTTGACAGAGAACACTGAAGCTTTCTTT
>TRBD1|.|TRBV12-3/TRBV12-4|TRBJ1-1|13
CASTQQGRTEAFF
TGTGCCAGCACCCAACAGGGGCGGACTGAAGCTTTCTTT